The 10 T cell receptor beta chains reported below all come from one sample, sequenced in a study of blood T cell repertoires in COVID-19. The table came from immunoSEQ multiplex PCR; TCRdb's copy has only in-frame clones and leaves some out. The sample lists 100,000 or so clones, about four fifths seen once, with 15% in the top ten. The sample comprised peripheral blood. These receptors were taken from a woman older than 75 with acute or convalescent COVID-19.

The chain is built from TRBV28 and TRBJ2-7; no clear D. CDR3 length: 11 residues. The ends were cut back, 5 bases at V and 4 bases at J, with 6 bases in the middle. Germline-derived CDR1 and CDR2 are MDHEN and SYDVKM. The CDR3 loop is CASSHMYEQYF. DNA of the CDR3: TGTGCCAGCAGTCACATGTACGAGCAGTACTTC.

The chain joins TRBV28 to TRBJ1-4; TRBD1 is a possible D gene (5 bases). CDR3 length equals 12 residues. Trimming shortened V by 10 bases and J by 8 bases, and 14 bases separated the two germline ends. From germline, CDR1 is MDHEN and CDR2 SYDVKM. Here the CDR3 reads CATGGRREKLFF. CDR3 DNA: TGTGCCACGGGGGGAAGGAGGGAAAAACTGTTTTTT.

This chain joins TRBV18 and TRBJ2-1; weak D call: TRBD1 (6 bases). This CDR3 region has 17 residues. Germline CDR1 and CDR2: KGHSH and LQKENI. V was clipped by 3 bases and J by 0 bases, with 15 bases between them. The CDR3 DNA reads TGTGCCAGCTCACCCCGGACAGCCTCGAGCTCCTACAATGAGCAGTTCTTC. It is translated as CASSPRTASSSYNEQFF.

Details on this clone: Other DNA sequences of this sample code for an identical CDR3. The gene calls are TRBV3-1 (or the pseudogene TRBV3-2) and TRBJ2-3; 10 nucleotides agree with TRBD2. J gave up 1 base and V 4 bases, and 2 bases lay outside the gene matches. From germline, CDR1 is LGHDT and CDR2 YNNKEL (reference sequence). The length of the CDR3 is 15 residues. The CDR3 bases are TGTGCCAGCAGCCTTGGGACTAGCGGCACAGATACGCAGTATTTT. Its translation: CASSLGTSGTDTQYF.

The genes are TRBV5-1 and TRBJ1-5; 7 nucleotides agree with TRBD1. CDR3 length: 15 amino acids. Trimming at V came to 0 bases and at J to 6 bases, leaving 6 bases not matched to a gene. In germline, CDR1 is SGHRS, CDR2 YFSETQ. CDR3 in DNA: TGCGCCAGCAGCTTGGAGGGGGCGGTAGCTCAGCCCCAGCATTTT. Translated, it gives CASSLEGAVAQPQHF.

The chain has TRBV11-2 and TRBJ2-5, with a possible D match to TRBD1 (6 bases). The V gene lost 0 bases and the J gene lost 7 bases, with 12 bases spanning the gap. Germline V gene data show CDR1 as SGHAT and CDR2 as FQNNGV. The CDR3 runs to 14 residues. The CDR3 sequence is CASSLDWVTGTQYF. DNA for the CDR3: TGTGCCAGCAGCTTAGATTGGGTGACAGGGACCCAGTACTTC.

CDR3 in amino acids: CASSTRGGWPPGANVLTF. DNA of the CDR3: TGTGCCAGCAGCACTAGAGGGGGCTGGCCGCCTGGGGCCAACGTCCTGACTTTC. The rearrangement joins TRBV28 to TRBJ2-6; TRBD1 matches at 7 bases. Germline trimming cut 6 bases from V and 2 bases from J; bases unmatched to any gene: 13. The CDR3 consists of 18 residues. From germline, CDR1 is MDHEN and CDR2 SYDVKM.

The chain has TRBV3-1 (or the pseudogene TRBV3-2) and TRBJ2-7; D perhaps matches TRBD2 (6 bases). CDR1 is LGHDT, CDR2 YNNKEL, per germline (reference sequence). Trimming removed 1 base from V and 4 bases from J, with 14 bases in between. CDR3 size: 15 residues. The CDR3 protein is CASSQGSGVRYEQYF. Here the CDR3 DNA reads TGTGCCAGCAGCCAAGGGTCGGGAGTGCGGTACGAGCAGTACTTC.

The rearrangement uses TRBV6-5 and TRBJ1-3; D remains unclear. The germline gives CDR1 MNHEY, CDR2 SVGAGI. CDR3 length: 11 amino acids. V gave up 3 bases and J gave up 12 bases, with 9 bases separating them. CDR3 sequence: CASSYAGFIYF. The CDR3 DNA sequence: TGTGCCAGCAGTTATGCTGGCTTCATATATTTT.

The gene calls are TRBV28 and TRBJ2-7, with D perhaps TRBD1 (6 bases). Germline V gene lookup returns CDR1 MDHEN and CDR2 SYDVKM. The CDR3 extends over 15 amino acids. V was cut by 1 base and J by 5 bases, with 15 bases left in between. DNA of the CDR3: TGTGCCAGCAGTTTATCGGGGCCAGGGGAAAACGAGCAGTACGTC. Residues: CASSLSGPGENEQYV.